A selection of T cell receptor beta chains follows, all from one sample in a study of OX40 agonist ivuxolimab in advanced cancers. TCRdb's table, derived via immunoSEQ multiplex PCR, lists solely in-frame clones and lacks some. The sample yields about 90,000 clones, around 90% seen once. The sequenced sample was CD4+ or CD8+ T cells sorted from blood, obtained in a trial of the OX40 agonist ivuxolimab. The source is an adult with an advanced solid tumor such as melanoma, head and neck, liver or kidney cancer. Both conserved end residues are trimmed from each CDR3.

V	J	length	CDR3
TRBV28	TRBJ1-3	11	ASRATDRNTIY
TRBV28	TRBJ2-7	14	ASSPSGTGSSYEQY
TRBV6-1	TRBJ1-5	14	ASSASRDSRNQPQH
TRBV4-1	TRBJ2-5	15	ASSQDRGSGIQETQY
TRBV11-2	TRBJ2-1	13	ASSFSGSTYNEQF
TRBV6-6	TRBJ2-3	11	ASTSGRGDTQY
TRBV27	TRBJ2-3	12	ASGSGRAGDTQY
TRBV5-4	TRBJ1-1	11	ASSPRASTEAF
TRBV11-3	TRBJ2-3	11	ASNRDSTDTQY
TRBV27	-	12	ASSSGQGRYEQY
TRBV27	TRBJ2-1	9	ASSSGTEQF
TRBV4-1	TRBJ2-7	13	ASSQGTDSTYEQY
TRBV6-4	TRBJ1-2	11	ASSDAGLDGYT
TRBV5-1	TRBJ2-1	17	ASSLKPSGARSSYNEQF
TRBV30	TRBJ1-1	12	AWSGGGWNTEAF
TRBV7-9	TRBJ2-5	14	ASSPERDREKETQY
TRBV4-1	TRBJ2-4	12	ASSLDRVQNIQY
TRBV6-1	TRBJ1-5	11	ASSEGPNQPQH
TRBV27	TRBJ2-5	14	ASSSRQGLLQETQY
TRBV30	TRBJ1-3	14	AWSTGTGVTGNTIY
TRBV11-2	TRBJ2-7	14	ASSLDTGTGGYEQY
TRBV7-9	TRBJ2-5	12	ASSLVGVGETQY
TRBV5-1	TRBJ2-7	13	ASSSQGAVLDEQY
TRBV6-5	TRBJ2-1	12	ASSGQGTYNEQF
TRBV27	TRBJ2-2	13	ASSGAGENTGELF
TRBV11-3	TRBJ1-1	16	ASSLDLKVGMGNTEAF
TRBV10-2	TRBJ1-2	11	ASSVSRDYGYT
TRBV20-1	TRBJ2-1	9	SASRRIEQF
TRBV7-9	TRBJ1-5	11	ASSTQSDQPQH
TRBV6-6	-	9	ASSTGGEQY
TRBV27	-	11	ASSPGSPYEQY
TRBV13	TRBJ2-3	13	ASSPGLPGTDTQY
TRBV6-5	TRBJ1-4	13	ASRYRDRSNEKLF
TRBV12-5	TRBJ2-5	15	ASGWFVQQAYQETQY
TRBV7-6	TRBJ1-1	11	ASSLEQNTEAF
TRBV5-1	TRBJ2-7	11	ASSLENSYEQY
TRBV5-1	TRBJ2-7	14	ASSLSRTSGSYEQY
TRBV27	TRBJ2-3	13	ASSTRFGHTDTQY
TRBV2	TRBJ1-2	9	ASMRGAGYT
TRBV30	TRBJ2-6	15	AWRRGGGSSGANVLT
TRBV7-2	TRBJ2-7	12	ASSLAGIGVHAY
TRBV18	TRBJ2-7	11	ASSTGQGYEQY
TRBV29-1	TRBJ2-7	10	SAGGGPYEQY
TRBV2	TRBJ1-5	12	ASSEAGVDQPQH
TRBV18	TRBJ2-4	11	ASSPRDVDIQY
TRBV27	TRBJ2-5	12	ASSSLATQETQY
TRBV7-3	TRBJ2-3	13	ASSAGQGRWDTQY
TRBV6-6	TRBJ2-5	13	ASSYAAGGQETQY
TRBV5-4	TRBJ2-2	11	ASSLRDTGELF
TRBV7-3	TRBJ1-2	12	ASSLNLGDYGYT
TRBV5-1	TRBJ2-3	14	ASSLELAGVRDTQY
TRBV28	TRBJ2-1	14	ASLTSGRAMNYEQF